The TCR beta chain under discussion was sequenced for a study of blood T cell repertoires in COVID-19. As for the study in general: Whether acute or convalescent, the COVID-19 samples came from the United States, Italy and Spain.

As originally analysed: For nucleated cells, counts were estimated from reference gene primer amplification. Measured with immunoSEQ multiplex PCR; TCRdb has only the in-frame clones, and not every one. That table gives V, J and clone size, and the DNA gave D and trimming. The sample carries under 250,000 clones, 80% to 90% recorded once. This clone was detected only once. The ends lost 0 bases at V and 8 bases at J; junction bases unmatched: 11. This CDR3 contains 16 residues. CDR1 and CDR2 (germline): MNHEY, SVGAGI. Participants had their cohort set by participant-reported clinical history. Someone with COVID-19 had been met by exposed participants within 2 weeks before study entry.

The sequenced material came from PBMCs or T cells enriched from blood (not recorded which). The source is a woman aged 45-59 years who had been exposed to COVID-19. V usage is TRBV6-5 and J usage is TRBJ1-2; 8 bases are a match to TRBD1. The CDR3 DNA follows: TGTGCCAGCAGTTACTCAGGAGGACAGGGAGTTCGCGGCTACACCTTC. This codes for CASSYSGGQGVRGYTF.